This entry features one T cell receptor beta chain sequence. Its matching antigen is unknown. This specimen belongs to a study of PD-1 blockade in classical Hodgkin lymphoma. Study at large: Patients were infused with nivolumab 3 mg/kg every 2 weeks.

Every single patient, without exception, relapsed after autologous stem cell transplantation, and brentuximab vedotin exposure varied. Study observations and caveats: Lower baseline TCR diversity marked trial partial responders and progressors. While CD8+ TCR diversity did not rise significantly by C4D1, CD4+ TCR diversity did.

TCRdb keeps only in-frame clones here, not all; method: immunoSEQ multiplex PCR. Counted here are roughly 17,000 clones, around 75% occurring once; the ten biggest clones make up 3.5% to 5%. The CDR3 sequence is 15 residues long. Germline CDR1 SGHRS, CDR2 YFSETQ. Trimming removed 4 bases from V and 4 bases from J; junction bases left unmatched: 5. The sequence derives from a human donor with classical Hodgkin lymphoma. The V gene is TRBV5-1, the J gene TRBJ2-3; 11 nucleotides align to TRBD1. This sample comprised peripheral blood mononuclear cells (PBMCs), obtained at baseline. The CDR3: CASSPGTGGSDTQYF. Written as DNA, the CDR3 is TGCGCCAGCAGCCCCGGGACAGGGGGATCAGATACGCAGTATTTT.